One sample yielded the 31 T cell receptor beta chains listed below, sequenced in a study of OX40 agonist ivuxolimab in advanced cancers. Measured with immunoSEQ multiplex PCR; TCRdb has only the in-frame clones, and not every one. The data contain some 90,000 clones, 80% to 95% of them seen just once; the ten biggest clones take up more than 3%. This sample comprised CD4+ or CD8+ T cells sorted from blood, obtained in a trial of the OX40 agonist ivuxolimab. These receptors all come from an adult with an advanced solid tumor such as melanoma, head and neck, liver or kidney cancer.

The chain couples TRBV27 to TRBJ2-5, with 9 bases lining up with TRBD2. The CDR3 consists of 14 residues. CDR1 and CDR2 (germline): MNHEY, SMNVEV (reference sequence). J lost 5 bases, V lost 6 bases, and 7 bases had no gene match. The CDR3 nucleotides read TGTGCCAGCAGCCCCCTAGCGGGACACGAGACCCAGTACTTC. Translation gives CASSPLAGHETQYF.

The chain uses TRBV5-5 and TRBJ2-7; 7 positions agree with TRBD2. Germline lookup yields CDR1 SGHKS and CDR2 YYEKEE (reference sequence). V trimming: 0 bases; J trimming: 0 bases; junction bases outside the gene matches: 6. The CDR3 length is 16 residues. CDR3 residues: CASSLDLAVTSYEQYF. CDR3 DNA sequence: TGTGCCAGCAGCTTGGATCTAGCGGTGACCTCCTACGAGCAGTACTTC.

The rearrangement joins TRBV4-1 to TRBJ2-1; D gene ambiguous. In germline, CDR1 is MGHRA, CDR2 YSYEKL. Trimming stripped 2 bases from V and 4 bases from J, with 9 bases between. The CDR3 extends over 14 amino acids. The CDR3 DNA is TGCGCCAGCAGCCAATCCAGCCCTTACAATGAGCAGTTCTTC. This codes for CASSQSSPYNEQFF.

For the CDR3, the DNA is TGTGCCAGCAGCGTAATGGGGGGCAGCTATGGCTACACCTTC. Translated: CASSVMGGSYGYTF. This sequence joins TRBV9 and TRBJ1-2, with D perhaps matching TRBD1 (6 bases). The CDR3 sequence is 14 residues long. The V gene's germline CDR1 is SGDLS and CDR2 YYNGEE. V lost 1 base and J 4 bases, leaving 11 bases between the germline ends.

There are a few counts of this clone. The chain is built from TRBV6-6 and TRBJ2-2; D is possibly TRBD2 (6 bases). V was cut by 3 bases and J by 2 bases, with 13 bases left in between. The CDR3 consists of 16 residues. Germline V gives CDR1 MNHNY, CDR2 SVGAGI (reference sequence). CDR3 residues: CASSYTGTVNTGELFF. CDR3 bases: TGTGCCAGCAGTTATACCGGGACTGTAAACACCGGGGAGCTGTTTTTT.

The chain links TRBV4-3 to TRBJ2-1; 10 bases align to TRBD2. CDR1 is LGHNA and CDR2 is YSLEER in the germline V gene. J was trimmed by 5 bases and V by 3 bases; bases with no gene match: 10. CDR3 length: 17 amino acids. The DNA for the CDR3 is TGCGCCAGCAGCCAGAGCCTTAGCGGGGGGTTTAACAATGAGCAGTTCTTC. This codes for CASSQSLSGGFNNEQFF.

The rearrangement joins TRBV7-2 to TRBJ1-1, with D maybe TRBD1 (5 bases). V was trimmed by 6 bases and J by 1 base, leaving 12 bases between them. The CDR3 is made up of 14 amino acids. Germline-derived CDR1 and CDR2 are SGHTA and FQGNSA. CDR3 loop: CASSGNQGNTEAFF. CDR3 DNA: TGTGCCAGCAGTGGAAACCAGGGGAACACTGAAGCTTTCTTT.

This chain joins TRBV5-1 and TRBJ1-3; no definite D call. The V gene's germline CDR1 is SGHRS and CDR2 YFSETQ. Trimming stripped 5 bases from V and 0 bases from J, with 9 bases between. This CDR3 region has 14 residues. The CDR3 region is CASRPDGSGNTIYF. CDR3 DNA sequence: TGCGCCAGCAGGCCGGACGGCTCTGGAAACACCATATATTTT.

The sample holds one count of this clone. The rearrangement joins TRBV30 to TRBJ1-5; no firm D call. This CDR3 has 13 amino acids. Per the germline V gene, CDR1 is GTSNPN and CDR2 is SVGIG (reference sequence). Trimming shortened V by 0 bases and J by 0 bases, and 3 bases separated the two germline ends. The CDR3 DNA follows: TGTGCCTGGAGTGTACATAGCAATCAGCCCCAGCATTTT. Protein sequence: CAWSVHSNQPQHF.

The chain is built from TRBV28 and TRBJ2-3; the D call may be TRBD1 or TRBD2 (5 bases each). The V end was cut by 6 bases, the J end by 0 bases, with 22 bases between. CDR3 length: 18 residues. Germline lookup yields CDR1 MDHEN and CDR2 SYDVKM. CDR3 in amino acids: CASSPLPGRSASTDTQYF. The CDR3 DNA follows: TGTGCCAGCAGCCCCCTACCGGGACGGAGCGCAAGCACAGATACGCAGTATTTT.

The rearrangement uses TRBV10-1 and TRBJ2-3, with TRBD2 matching over 7 bases. The CDR3 spans 16 residues. CDR1 and CDR2 (germline): WNHNN, SYGVQD (reference sequence). Trimming cost V 6 bases and J 2 bases; bases outside gene matches: 11. CDR3 bases: TGCGCCAGCAGCCCCTCGGGGGGTCCCCACACAGATACGCAGTATTTT. Protein sequence: CASSPSGGPHTDTQYF.

The CDR3 loop is CASSYGGDGISEQYF. CDR3 coding DNA: TGTGCCAGCAGTTACGGGGGGGACGGGATTTCCGAGCAGTACTTC. The gene calls are TRBV6-5 and TRBJ2-7; 7 bases are a match to TRBD2. From germline, CDR1 is MNHEY and CDR2 SVGAGI. V lost 2 bases, J lost 6 bases, and 10 bases stayed unmatched. CDR3 length: 15 amino acids.

The chain recombines TRBV27 with TRBJ1-1, with TRBD1 matching over 9 bases. V shed 1 base and J 6 bases; nucleotides not matched to a gene: 3. This CDR3 comprises 14 residues. Germline V gives CDR1 MNHEY, CDR2 SMNVEV (reference sequence). The CDR3 coding sequence is TGTGCCAGCAGTTTATTCCGACAGGGGGCTGAAGCTTTCTTT. This codes for CASSLFRQGAEAFF.

The chain links TRBV6-5 to TRBJ2-3; 10 nucleotides match TRBD2. The CDR3 is 15 residues long. Unmatched junction bases numbered 2, after V lost 4 bases and J lost 1 base. Germline assignment: CDR1 MNHEY and CDR2 SVGAGI. CDR3 region: CASSSLAGGTDTQYF. Here the CDR3 DNA reads TGTGCCAGCAGTTCGCTAGCGGGGGGCACAGATACGCAGTATTTT.

The CDR3, as DNA: TGTGCCAGCAAATCCCATGGGACACTTTCCCCCTACGAGCAGTACTTC. Protein: CASKSHGTLSPYEQYF. V is TRBV28 and J is TRBJ2-7, with D maybe TRBD1 (6 bases). Germline assignment: CDR1 MDHEN and CDR2 SYDVKM. Trimming cost V 7 bases and J 2 bases, with 21 bases left between them. The CDR3 has 16 amino acids.

This chain joins TRBV6-5 and TRBJ2-1; 7 bases align to TRBD1. CDR3 length: 14 amino acids. Germline-derived CDR1 and CDR2 are MNHEY and SVGAGI. The trim removed 6 bases at V and 3 bases at J, leaving 5 bases unmatched. The CDR3 region has the DNA TGTGCCAGCAGCCCGACAGGGTACTACAATGAGCAGTTCTTC. Protein product: CASSPTGYYNEQFF.

The chain uses TRBV11-3 and TRBJ2-2, with 9 bases lining up with TRBD1. CDR1 and CDR2 (germline): SGHNT, YENEEA. CDR3 length: 17 residues. V trimming: 5 bases; J trimming: 5 bases; junction bases outside the gene matches: 12. This chain's CDR3 is CASSLRPGQGGTGELFF. The CDR3 DNA follows: TGTGCCAGCAGCCTGCGACCGGGACAGGGAGGGACCGGGGAGCTGTTTTTT.

The chain employs TRBV29-1 and TRBJ2-7, with TRBD1 as a possible D gene (5 bases). V gave up 6 bases and J gave up 3 bases, with 9 bases separating them. The CDR3 totals 11 residues. The germline gives CDR1 SQVTM, CDR2 ANQGSEA. This CDR3 is CSVVRGYEQYF. As DNA, the CDR3 is TGCAGCGTCGTAAGGGGCTACGAGCAGTACTTC.

The rearrangement links TRBV9 to TRBJ2-1; 8 nucleotides agree with TRBD2. The junction had 7 bases not matched to a gene; V was cut back by 4 bases and J by 7 bases. Germline V gene sequence: CDR1 SGDLS, CDR2 YYNGEE. The CDR3 extends over 14 amino acids. The CDR3 nucleotides are TGTGCCAGCAGCCCGGGGGGGCCGGGAAATGAGCAGTTCTTC. It specifies CASSPGGPGNEQFF.

This clone was detected once. The J gene is TRBJ1-1, the V gene TRBV19, with unresolved D. The germline gives CDR1 LNHDA, CDR2 SQIVND (reference sequence). This CDR3 region has 15 residues. The V end lost 2 bases, the J end lost 0 bases, and 10 bases lay between the germline ends. The CDR3 DNA follows: TGTGCCAGTAGTATAAGGCCGGAGATGAACACTGAAGCTTTCTTT. Protein sequence: CASSIRPEMNTEAFF.

The CDR3 sequence: CASSSLAGEEYEQFF. The DNA of the CDR3 is TGTGCCAGCAGCTCCCTAGCGGGAGAAGAGTATGAGCAGTTCTTC. V gene TRBV11-2 combines with J gene TRBJ2-1; 10 nucleotides align to TRBD2. Germline CDR1 reads SGHAT; CDR2 reads FQNNGV. V trimming: 4 bases; J trimming: 8 bases; junction bases outside the gene matches: 8. CDR3 length: 15 residues. Complete variable domain (other parts from reference TRBV11-2 and TRBJ2-1): EAGVAQSPRYKIIEKRQSVAFWCNPISGHATLYWYQQILGQGPKLLIQFQNNGVVDDSQLPKDRFSAERLKGVDSTLKIQPAKLEDSAVYLCASSSLAGEEYEQFFGPGTRLTVL.

The chain uses TRBV27 and TRBJ1-6, with D uncertain. The CDR3 consists of 13 residues. Germline CDR1 MNHEY, CDR2 SMNVEV (reference sequence). V lost 2 bases and J lost 10, with 9 bases in between. The CDR3 reads CASSLGRESPLHF. Written as DNA, the CDR3 is TGTGCCAGCAGTTTAGGAAGAGAGTCACCCCTCCACTTT.

This chain uses TRBV14 with TRBJ2-1, with 8 bases fitting TRBD2. V was clipped by 3 bases and J by 7 bases; unmatched bases: 8. This CDR3 has 15 amino acids. Germline V gives CDR1 SGHDN, CDR2 FVKESK. CDR3 coding DNA: TGTGCCAGCAGCCATATAGCGGGGCTTTTAAATGAGCAGTTCTTC. Its translation is CASSHIAGLLNEQFF.

This clone was seen only once. The rearrangement joins TRBV6-5 to TRBJ2-1; 12 positions match TRBD2. This CDR3 is built from 15 residues. Looked up from germline, CDR1 is MNHEY and CDR2 is SVGAGI. The V segment lost 2 bases and the J segment 9 bases; nucleotides outside the gene matches: 5. The CDR3 DNA is TGTGCCAGCAGTTACCCTAGCGGGGGGGCCGGTGAGCAGTTCTTC. Encoded protein: CASSYPSGGAGEQFF.

The chain combines TRBV4-1 with TRBJ2-7; the D gene is possibly TRBD2 (5 bases). Between the trimmed V and J ends, which lost 6 bases and 3 bases, there was a span of 12 bases. Looked up from germline, CDR1 is MGHRA and CDR2 is YSYEKL. This CDR3 region has 13 residues. This CDR3 reads CASRRANDYEQYF. The CDR3 DNA follows: TGCGCCAGCAGGCGGGCAAACGACTACGAGCAGTACTTC.

The chain combines TRBV5-5 with TRBJ1-1; D unclear. Germline V lookup: CDR1 SGHKS, CDR2 YYEKEE (reference sequence). CDR3 size: 13 residues. V lost 0 bases, J lost 1 base, and 4 bases lay in between. CDR3 nucleotides: TGTGCCAGCAGCTTGGGGGAGAACACTGAAGCTTTCTTT. Translation gives CASSLGENTEAFF.

The CDR3 protein is CASSIELLDTEAFF. The CDR3 DNA follows: TGTGCCAGTAGTATAGAACTCCTGGACACTGAAGCTTTCTTT. The chain couples TRBV19 to TRBJ1-1, with D unclear. This CDR3 contains 14 residues. V lost 0 bases, J lost 3 bases, and 8 bases lay in between. Germline assignment: CDR1 LNHDA and CDR2 SQIVND (reference sequence).

A word on this clone: An end of the junction differs from the germline gene, which may be a read error. The chain joins TRBV11-2 to TRBJ2-3, with D hard to call. The length of the CDR3 is 14 residues. CDR1 is SGHAT, CDR2 FQNNGV, per germline. CDR3 nucleotide sequence: TGTGCCAGCAGCATAGAGTACGGCACAGATACGCAGTATTTT. It yields the protein CASSIEYGTDTQYF. The full variable domain, rest sourced from reference TRBV11-2 and TRBJ2-3, is EAGVAQSPRYKIIEKRQSVAFWCNPISGHATLYWYQQILGQGPKLLIQFQNNGVVDDSQLPKDRFSAERLKGVDSTLKIQPAKLEDSAVYLCASSIEYGTDTQYFGPGTRLTVL.

CDR3 in DNA: TGTGCCAGCAGTCCACAGGGTAAACCCCTCTCCTACGAGCAGTACTTC. This codes for CASSPQGKPLSYEQYF. The chain joins TRBV28 to TRBJ2-7; perhaps TRBD1 as D (6 bases). This CDR3 has 16 amino acids. Looked up from germline, CDR1 is MDHEN and CDR2 is SYDVKM. V lost 5 bases and J 0 bases, leaving 17 bases between the germline ends.

A single count supports this clone. The chain employs TRBV19 and TRBJ1-2, with D uncertain. Germline values: CDR1 LNHDA, CDR2 SQIVND (reference sequence). This CDR3 comprises 11 residues. The V gene lost 4 bases and the J gene lost 8 bases, with 8 bases spanning the gap. The CDR3 region is CASSTFLGYTF. The DNA for the CDR3 is TGTGCCAGTAGTACTTTCTTGGGCTACACCTTC.

This clone was found once. The V and J genes are TRBV28 and TRBJ2-7; D may match TRBD1 or TRBD2 (6 bases each). CDR3 length equals 16 residues. Trimming removed 3 bases from V and 1 base from J, with 16 bases in between. Per the germline V gene, CDR1 is MDHEN and CDR2 is SYDVKM. CDR3 DNA: TGTGCCAGCAGTTTGTTGGGGGGCGAGGTATCCTACGAGCAGTACTTC. This sequence encodes CASSLLGGEVSYEQYF. The whole variable domain, remainder taken from reference TRBV28 and TRBJ2-7, is DVKVTQSSRYLVKRTGEKVFLECVQDMDHENMFWYRQDPGLGLRLIYFSYDVKMKEKGDIPEGYSVSREKKERFSLILESASTNQTSMYLCASSLLGGEVSYEQYFGPGTRLTVT.